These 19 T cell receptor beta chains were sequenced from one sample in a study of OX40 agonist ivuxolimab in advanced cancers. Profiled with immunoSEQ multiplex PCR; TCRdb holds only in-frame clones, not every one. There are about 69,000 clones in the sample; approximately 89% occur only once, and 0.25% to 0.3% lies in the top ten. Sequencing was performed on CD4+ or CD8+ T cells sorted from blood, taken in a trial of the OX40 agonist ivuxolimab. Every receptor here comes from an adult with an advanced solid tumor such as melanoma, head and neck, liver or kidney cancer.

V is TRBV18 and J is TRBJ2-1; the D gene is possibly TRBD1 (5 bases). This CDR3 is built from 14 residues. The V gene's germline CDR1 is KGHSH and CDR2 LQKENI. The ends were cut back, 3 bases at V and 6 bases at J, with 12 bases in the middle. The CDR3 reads CASSPTSGINEQFF. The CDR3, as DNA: TGTGCCAGCTCACCTACCTCAGGGATCAATGAGCAGTTCTTC.

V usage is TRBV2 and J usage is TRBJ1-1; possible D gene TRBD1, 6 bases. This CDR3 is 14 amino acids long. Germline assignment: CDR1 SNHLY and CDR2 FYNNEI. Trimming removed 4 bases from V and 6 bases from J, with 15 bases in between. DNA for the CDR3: TGTGCCAGCAGTGTTGGTACAGGGCGGGCTGAAGCTTTCTTT. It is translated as CASSVGTGRAEAFF.

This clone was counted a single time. The CDR3 nucleotides are TGTGCCAGCAGCTCCAGTTTCGGGAGTGAAGCTTTCTTT. This translates into CASSSSFGSEAFF. The chain uses TRBV7-9 and TRBJ1-1; D is unresolved. Germline loops: CDR1 SEHNR, CDR2 FQNEAQ (reference sequence). Trimming took off 4 bases at V and 7 bases at J, with 13 bases between the two ends. CDR3 length: 13 amino acids.

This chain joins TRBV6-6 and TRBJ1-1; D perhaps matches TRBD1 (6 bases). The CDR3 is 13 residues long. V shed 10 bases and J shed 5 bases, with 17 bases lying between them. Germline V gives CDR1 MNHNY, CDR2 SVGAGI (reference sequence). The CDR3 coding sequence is TGTGCCATCCAAACAGGGAGCATTACTGAAGCTTTCTTT. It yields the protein CAIQTGSITEAFF.

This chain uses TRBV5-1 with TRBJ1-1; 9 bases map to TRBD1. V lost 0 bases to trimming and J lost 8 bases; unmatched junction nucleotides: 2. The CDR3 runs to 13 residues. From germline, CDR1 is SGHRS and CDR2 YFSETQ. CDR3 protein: CASSLGQGVEAFF. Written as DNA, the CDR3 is TGCGCCAGCAGCTTGGGACAGGGGGTAGAAGCTTTCTTT.

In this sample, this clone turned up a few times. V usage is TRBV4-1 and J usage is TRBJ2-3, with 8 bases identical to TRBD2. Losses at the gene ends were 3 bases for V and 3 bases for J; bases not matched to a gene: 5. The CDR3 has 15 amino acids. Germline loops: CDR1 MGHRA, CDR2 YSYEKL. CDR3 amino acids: CASSQRASGTDTQYF. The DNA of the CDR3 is TGCGCCAGCAGCCAGCGGGCTAGCGGGACAGATACGCAGTATTTT.

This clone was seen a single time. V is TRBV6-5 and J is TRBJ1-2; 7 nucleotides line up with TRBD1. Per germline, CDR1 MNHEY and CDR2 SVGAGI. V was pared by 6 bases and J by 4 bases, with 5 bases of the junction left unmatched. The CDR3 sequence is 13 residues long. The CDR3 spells CASSLQGIYGYTF. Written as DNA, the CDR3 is TGTGCCAGCAGCTTACAGGGGATCTATGGCTACACCTTC.

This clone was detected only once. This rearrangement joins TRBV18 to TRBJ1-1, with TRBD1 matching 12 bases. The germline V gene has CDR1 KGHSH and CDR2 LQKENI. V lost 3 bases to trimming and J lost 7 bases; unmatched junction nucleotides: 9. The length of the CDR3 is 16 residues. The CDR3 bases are TGTGCCAGCTCACCGGGACAGGGGGCCCAATTTATTGAAGCTTTCTTT. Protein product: CASSPGQGAQFIEAFF. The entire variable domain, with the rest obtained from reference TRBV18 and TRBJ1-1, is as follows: NAGVMQNPRHLVRRRGQEARLRCSPMKGHSHVYWYRQLPEEGLKFMVYLQKENIIDESGMPKERFSAEFPKEGPSILRIQQVVRGDSAAYFCASSPGQGAQFIEAFFGQGTRLTVV.

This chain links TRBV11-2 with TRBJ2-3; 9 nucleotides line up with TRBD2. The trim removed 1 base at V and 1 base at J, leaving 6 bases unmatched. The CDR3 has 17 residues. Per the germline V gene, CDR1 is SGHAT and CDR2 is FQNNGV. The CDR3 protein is CASSLGSIAGGTDTQYF. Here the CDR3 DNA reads TGTGCCAGCAGCTTAGGTTCGATAGCGGGAGGCACAGATACGCAGTATTTT. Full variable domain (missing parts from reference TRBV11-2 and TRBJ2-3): EAGVAQSPRYKIIEKRQSVAFWCNPISGHATLYWYQQILGQGPKLLIQFQNNGVVDDSQLPKDRFSAERLKGVDSTLKIQPAKLEDSAVYLCASSLGSIAGGTDTQYFGPGTRLTVL.

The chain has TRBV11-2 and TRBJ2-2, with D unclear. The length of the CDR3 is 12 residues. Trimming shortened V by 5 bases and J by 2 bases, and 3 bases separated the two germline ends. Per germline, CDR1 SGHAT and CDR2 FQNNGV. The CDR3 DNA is TGTGCCAGCAGCCAAAACACCGGGGAGCTGTTTTTT. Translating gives CASSQNTGELFF.

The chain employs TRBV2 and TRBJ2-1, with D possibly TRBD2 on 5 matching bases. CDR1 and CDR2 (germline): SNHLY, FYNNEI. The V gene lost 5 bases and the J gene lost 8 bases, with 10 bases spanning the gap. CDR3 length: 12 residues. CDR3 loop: CASSPSNDEQFF. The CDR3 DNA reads TGTGCCAGCAGTCCTAGCAACGATGAGCAGTTCTTC.

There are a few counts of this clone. Here the CDR3 reads CSAEGTYEQYF. CDR3 sequence (DNA): TGCAGTGCAGAGGGAACCTACGAGCAGTACTTC. The V and J genes are TRBV20-1 and TRBJ2-7; a possible D gene is TRBD2 (5 bases). V lost 6 bases and J 2 bases, leaving 8 bases between the germline ends. CDR1 and CDR2 from the germline V gene are DFQATT and SNEGSKA (reference sequence). This CDR3 comprises 11 residues.

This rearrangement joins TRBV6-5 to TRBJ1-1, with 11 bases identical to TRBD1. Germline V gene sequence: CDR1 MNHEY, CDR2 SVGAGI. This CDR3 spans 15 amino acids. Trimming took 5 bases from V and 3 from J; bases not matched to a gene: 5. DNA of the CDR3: TGTGCCAGCAGTCTACAGGGACAGGGGGACACTGAAGCTTTCTTT. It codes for CASSLQGQGDTEAFF.

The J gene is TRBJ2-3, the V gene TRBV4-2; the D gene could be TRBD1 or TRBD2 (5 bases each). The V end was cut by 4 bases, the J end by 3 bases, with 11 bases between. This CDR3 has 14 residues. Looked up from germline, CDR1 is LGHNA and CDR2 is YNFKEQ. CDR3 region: CASSPGTITDTQYF. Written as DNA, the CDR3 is TGTGCCAGCAGCCCTGGGACCATAACAGATACGCAGTATTTT.

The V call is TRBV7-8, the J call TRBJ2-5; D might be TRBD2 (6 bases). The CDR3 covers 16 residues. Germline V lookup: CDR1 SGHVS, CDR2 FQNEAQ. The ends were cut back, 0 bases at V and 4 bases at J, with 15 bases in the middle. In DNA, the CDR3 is TGTGCCAGCAGCTTAGCGCGGGGAGAGGGAGGAGAGACCCAGTACTTC. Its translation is CASSLARGEGGETQYF.

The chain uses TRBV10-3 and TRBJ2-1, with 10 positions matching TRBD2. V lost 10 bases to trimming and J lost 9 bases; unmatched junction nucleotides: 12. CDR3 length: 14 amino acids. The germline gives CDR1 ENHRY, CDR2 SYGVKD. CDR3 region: CATRTSGGAVEQFF. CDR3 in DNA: TGTGCCACCCGGACTAGCGGAGGGGCGGTTGAGCAGTTCTTC.

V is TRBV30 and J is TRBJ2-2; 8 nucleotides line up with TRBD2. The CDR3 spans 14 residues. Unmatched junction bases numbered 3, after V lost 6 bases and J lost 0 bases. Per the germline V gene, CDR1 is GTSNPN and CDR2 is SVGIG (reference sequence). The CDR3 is CACGGLANTGELFF. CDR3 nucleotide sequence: TGTGCCTGCGGGGGACTAGCGAACACCGGGGAGCTGTTTTTT.

Here the CDR3 reads CASNMGGGGLEPQHF. The CDR3 DNA is TGTGCCAGTAATATGGGGGGAGGGGGGCTTGAGCCCCAGCATTTT. V is TRBV19 and J is TRBJ1-5; possibly TRBD1 for D (6 bases). V gave up 7 bases and J gave up 8 bases, with 21 bases separating them. The length of the CDR3 is 15 residues. CDR1 LNHDA and CDR2 SQIVND come from the germline V gene (reference sequence).

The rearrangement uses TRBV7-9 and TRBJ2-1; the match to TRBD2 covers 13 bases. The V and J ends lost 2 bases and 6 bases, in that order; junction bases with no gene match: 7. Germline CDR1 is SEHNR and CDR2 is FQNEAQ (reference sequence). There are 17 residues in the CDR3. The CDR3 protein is CASSLPFRLAGGNEQFF. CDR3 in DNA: TGTGCCAGCAGCTTACCCTTCAGACTAGCGGGGGGCAATGAGCAGTTCTTC.